Listed here are 14 T cell receptor beta chains from one sample, sequenced in a study of CD4+ T cells in melanoma. Using immunoSEQ multiplex PCR, the repertoire was profiled, and TCRdb retains in-frame clones only, with some absent. The table shows some 150,000 clones, with 80% to 95% occurring only once. Receptor source: a human donor with melanoma.

This rearrangement joins TRBV5-4 to TRBJ2-5; 8 bases match TRBD2. Germline V gene lookup returns CDR1 SGHNT and CDR2 YYREEE (reference sequence). CDR3 size: 15 residues. Trimming took 4 bases from V and 2 from J; bases not matched to a gene: 7. CDR3 region: CASSPGTGGQETQYF. The CDR3 DNA reads TGTGCCAGCAGCCCGGGTACGGGGGGGCAAGAGACCCAGTACTTC.

This chain connects TRBV5-1 to TRBJ2-5; TRBD2 agrees at 9 bases. The trim removed 1 base at V and 3 bases at J, leaving 4 bases unmatched. The CDR3 contains 15 residues. CDR1 SGHRS and CDR2 YFSETQ come from the germline V gene. CDR3 protein: CASSLYGGGEETQYF. In DNA form, the CDR3 reads TGCGCCAGCAGCTTGTACGGCGGGGGGGAAGAGACCCAGTACTTC.

The chain uses TRBV5-1 and TRBJ2-3; 9 nucleotides line up with TRBD2. Unmatched junction bases numbered 7, after V lost 4 bases and J lost 4 bases. This CDR3 has 15 residues. Per the germline V gene, CDR1 is SGHRS and CDR2 is YFSETQ. DNA of the CDR3: TGCGCCAGCAGCACCGGGACTAGCCCACCAGATACGCAGTATTTT. Its translation is CASSTGTSPPDTQYF.

The CDR3 here is CASSFVQGNEQFF. CDR3 nucleotide sequence: TGTGCCAGCAGCTTCGTTCAGGGTAATGAGCAGTTCTTC. The chain combines TRBV7-2 with TRBJ2-1, with a possible D match to TRBD1 (5 bases). Germline CDR1 reads SGHTA; CDR2 reads FQGNSA. V shed 3 bases and J shed 7 bases, with 10 bases lying between them. CDR3 length: 13 amino acids.

As DNA, the CDR3 is TGCAGCGCCCACGACGACAGGGGGCGAAGCTACACCTTC. Translation: CSAHDDRGRSYTF. The rearrangement joins TRBV29-1 to TRBJ1-2; TRBD1 aligns across 10 bases. CDR3 size: 13 residues. Germline V gene lookup returns CDR1 SQVTM and CDR2 ANQGSEA. V dropped 7 bases and J dropped 9; count of bases not matched to a gene: 11.

The V gene is TRBV6-5, the J gene TRBJ2-1; 7 nucleotides agree with TRBD1. The CDR3 has 13 residues. Per the germline V gene, CDR1 is MNHEY and CDR2 is SVGAGI. Trimming removed 6 bases from V and 9 bases from J; junction bases left unmatched: 8. Here the CDR3 reads CASRGQDLGEQFF. CDR3 in DNA: TGTGCCAGCAGAGGACAGGACCTGGGTGAGCAGTTCTTC.

V is TRBV7-2 and J is TRBJ1-1; D is undetermined. The CDR3 covers 12 residues. V gave up 2 bases and J gave up 3 bases, with 4 bases separating them. Germline CDR1 reads SGHTA; CDR2 reads FQGNSA. The CDR3 region has the DNA TGTGCCAGCAGCTTAAGATACACTGAAGCTTTCTTT. This codes for CASSLRYTEAFF.

This chain links TRBV5-1 with TRBJ2-7; 13 positions agree with TRBD2. The CDR3 extends over 15 amino acids. The V gene's germline CDR1 is SGHRS and CDR2 YFSETQ. Trimming removed 4 bases from V and 6 bases from J; junction bases left unmatched: 7. CDR3 coding DNA: TGCGCCAGCAGCGGGGGGACTAGCGGGGCTAGCGAGCAGTACTTC. This encodes CASSGGTSGASEQYF.

This sequence joins TRBV7-6 and TRBJ2-1; 7 bases align to TRBD2. Germline CDR1 reads SGHVS; CDR2 reads FNYEAQ. The V and J ends lost 0 bases and 6 bases, in that order; junction bases with no gene match: 2. The CDR3 runs 14 residues. The CDR3 is CASSLAGGFNEQFF. CDR3 sequence (DNA): TGTGCCAGCAGCTTAGCGGGGGGGTTCAATGAGCAGTTCTTC.

V and J are TRBV9 and TRBJ1-2, with TRBD1 as a possible D gene (6 bases). The V end lost 1 base, the J end lost 4 bases, and 8 bases lay between the germline ends. This CDR3 comprises 13 residues. Per germline, CDR1 SGDLS and CDR2 YYNGEE. Here the CDR3 reads CASSVSGAYGYTF. The CDR3 nucleotides are TGTGCCAGCAGCGTATCAGGGGCCTATGGCTACACCTTC.

V gene TRBV7-9 combines with J gene TRBJ2-7, with a weak D call TRBD2 (6 bases). V was clipped by 4 bases and J by 6 bases, with 16 bases between them. Germline lookup yields CDR1 SEHNR and CDR2 FQNEAQ (reference sequence). The CDR3 is 14 amino acids. Written as DNA, the CDR3 is TGTGCCAGCAGCTCGACCGGGGGTAGCTCCGAGCAGTACTTC. It translates to CASSSTGGSSEQYF.

The V call is TRBV6-5, the J call TRBJ1-1; D might be TRBD1 (5 bases). Trimming left V 7 bases short and J 5 bases short, with 17 bases between. The CDR3 runs 14 residues. From germline, CDR1 is MNHEY and CDR2 SVGAGI. The CDR3 protein is CASTESRGLTEAFF. CDR3 DNA sequence: TGTGCCAGCACGGAATCCCGGGGGTTGACTGAAGCTTTCTTT.

This clone has only one observation. This chain joins TRBV5-4 and TRBJ2-2; TRBD1 aligns across 10 bases. Germline CDR1 and CDR2: SGHNT and YYREEE (reference sequence). The CDR3 sequence is 16 residues long. J was trimmed by 8 bases and V by 2 bases; bases with no gene match: 9. This CDR3 is CASSFRDRGLAGELFF. The CDR3 bases are TGTGCCAGCAGCTTCCGGGACAGGGGCCTAGCAGGGGAGCTGTTTTTT. Variable domain in full (rest from reference TRBV5-4 and TRBJ2-2): ETGVTQSPTHLIKTRGQQVTLRCSSQSGHNTVSWYQQALGQGPQFIFQYYREEENGRGNFPPRFSGLQFPNYSSELNVNALELDDSALYLCASSFRDRGLAGELFFGEGSRLTVL.

V and J are TRBV6-5 and TRBJ2-7; D perhaps matches TRBD1 (9 bases). The CDR3 is made up of 14 amino acids. Deletions cut 6 bases from V and 6 bases from J, with 18 bases between. Per germline, CDR1 MNHEY and CDR2 SVGAGI. CDR3 nucleotides: TGTGCCAGCAGGCCGGGACAGGGACTAGGCGAGCAGTACTTC. Encoded protein: CASRPGQGLGEQYF.